Below are 26 T cell receptor beta chains sequenced from a single sample in a study of regulatory dendritic cells for organ transplantation. Sequenced by immunoSEQ multiplex PCR; TCRdb stores in-frame clones only, minus some. The sample records under 50,000 clones, 85% to 95% being singletons. Sequenced input: naive CD8+ T cells from blood. Subset meaning: CD45RA+ naive T cells. These receptors were obtained from a human donor in good health.

J is TRBJ2-5 and V is TRBV4-3; 8 bases are a match to TRBD2. This CDR3 spans 15 amino acids. Germline CDR1 and CDR2: LGHNA and YSLEER. Losses at the gene ends were 0 bases for V and 2 bases for J; bases not matched to a gene: 2. The CDR3 region has the DNA TGCGCCAGCAGCCAAGACAGCGGGAGACAAGAGACCCAGTACTTC. Translating gives CASSQDSGRQETQYF.

This clone was seen a handful of times. The chain combines TRBV13 with TRBJ2-7; 8 bases align to TRBD1. Losses at the gene ends were 2 bases for V and 3 bases for J; bases not matched to a gene: 3. The CDR3 is 14 amino acids. Germline V gene lookup returns CDR1 PRHDT and CDR2 FYEKMQ (reference sequence). CDR3 DNA sequence: TGTGCCAGCAGCTTACCAGACAGGGGCTACGAGCAGTACTTC. This codes for CASSLPDRGYEQYF.

The chain uses TRBV7-9 and TRBJ2-3; D unresolved. Trimming shortened V by 1 base and J by 4 bases, and 9 bases separated the two germline ends. There are 14 residues in the CDR3. Per the germline V gene, CDR1 is SEHNR and CDR2 is FQNEAQ (reference sequence). CDR3 bases: TGTGCCAGCAGCTTAGGAGGAAGGGCAGATACGCAGTATTTT. Translating it yields CASSLGGRADTQYF.

The J gene is TRBJ2-7, the V gene TRBV27; D possibly corresponds to TRBD1 (6 bases). Trimming took 9 bases from V and 6 from J, leaving 12 bases between them. The CDR3 has 11 amino acids. Germline values: CDR1 MNHEY, CDR2 SMNVEV (reference sequence). CDR3 nucleotide sequence: TGTGCCAGTGAACAGGGAAGCGAGCAGTACTTC. Protein product: CASEQGSEQYF.

The sample holds one count of this clone. The chain has TRBV9 and TRBJ2-3; TRBD2 agrees at 7 bases. The length of the CDR3 is 16 residues. Germline V gene sequence: CDR1 SGDLS, CDR2 YYNGEE. After removal of 4 bases from V and 0 bases from J, the junction contained 8 bases not matched to a gene. CDR3: CASSLRFSGSTDTQYF. CDR3 nucleotide sequence: TGTGCCAGCAGCCTTCGTTTTAGCGGGAGCACAGATACGCAGTATTTT.

This rearrangement joins TRBV15 to TRBJ1-1; weak D call: TRBD1 (6 bases). Germline CDR1 reads LNHNV; CDR2 reads YYDKDF (reference sequence). Trimming removed 0 bases at V and 2 bases at J, with 10 bases between. The CDR3 is made up of 15 amino acids. CDR3 sequence (DNA): TGTGCCACCAGCAGAGATCACAGGGTCAACACTGAAGCTTTCTTT. This gives the protein CATSRDHRVNTEAFF.

The chain is built from TRBV6-4 and TRBJ2-1; unclear D gene. Germline lookup yields CDR1 MRHNA and CDR2 SNTAGT. CDR3 length: 15 amino acids. V lost 2 bases and J 0 bases, leaving 8 bases between the germline ends. The CDR3 reads CASSDRTSSYNEQFF. The CDR3 nucleotides read TGTGCCAGCAGTGACAGGACCAGCTCCTACAATGAGCAGTTCTTC.

The V and J genes are TRBV7-9 and TRBJ2-7; D assignment may be TRBD1 or TRBD2 (6 bases each). CDR1 SEHNR and CDR2 FQNEAQ come from the germline V gene (reference sequence). CDR3 size: 13 residues. Trimming left V 8 bases short and J 1 base short, with 12 bases between. CDR3 in amino acids: CASGGGQSYEQYF. In DNA form, the CDR3 reads TGTGCCAGCGGGGGAGGACAGTCCTACGAGCAGTACTTC.

This chain connects TRBV27 to TRBJ1-6, with D maybe TRBD1 (6 bases). The CDR3 consists of 15 residues. V gave up 6 bases and J gave up 9 bases, with 18 bases separating them. The germline V gene has CDR1 MNHEY and CDR2 SMNVEV (reference sequence). The DNA for the CDR3 is TGTGCCAGCAGCTTTTCCGCAGGGGAGGGTTCACCCCTCCACTTT. Protein sequence: CASSFSAGEGSPLHF.

The gene calls are TRBV13 and TRBJ2-7; D may match TRBD1 or TRBD2 (5 bases each). Germline V lookup: CDR1 PRHDT, CDR2 FYEKMQ (reference sequence). This CDR3 region has 15 residues. Trimming took off 5 bases at V and 6 bases at J, with 20 bases between the two ends. This chain's CDR3 is CASSPPGPPGREQYF. The CDR3 nucleotides are TGTGCCAGCAGCCCGCCGGGACCCCCGGGACGCGAGCAGTACTTC.

The chain links TRBV4-3 to TRBJ2-5; D perhaps matches TRBD1 (5 bases). Trimming shortened V by 0 bases and J by 5 bases, and 13 bases separated the two germline ends. CDR3 size: 15 residues. From germline, CDR1 is LGHNA and CDR2 YSLEER. This chain's CDR3 is CASSQDRWGWETQYF. The CDR3 nucleotides read TGCGCCAGCAGCCAAGATCGGTGGGGCTGGGAGACCCAGTACTTC.

The rearrangement uses TRBV6-5 and TRBJ2-1; 10 bases match TRBD2. This CDR3 is 15 amino acids long. Germline V CDR1 and CDR2: MNHEY, SVGAGI. The V gene end was trimmed by 7 bases and the J gene end by 14 bases; junction bases not matched to a gene: 17. Here the CDR3 reads CASTAGTSAPEREFF. The CDR3 DNA sequence: TGTGCCAGCACGGCCGGGACTAGCGCTCCCGAGCGGGAGTTCTTC.

The chain couples TRBV7-6 to TRBJ2-7; D gene unclear. Trimming pared 1 base from V and 5 bases from J, leaving 12 bases between. The germline V gene encodes CDR1 SGHVS and CDR2 FNYEAQ. The CDR3 is made up of 14 amino acids. CDR3 DNA sequence: TGTGCCAGCAGCTTAGGTAGATCCGTGGACGAGCAGTACTTC. Its translation: CASSLGRSVDEQYF.

The chain couples TRBV29-1 to TRBJ2-7; TRBD2 matches at 9 bases. The CDR3 covers 13 residues. The germline gives CDR1 SQVTM, CDR2 ANQGSEA. V lost 4 bases and J lost 6; bases outside the gene matches: 7. The CDR3 region is CSVVTSGLFEQYF. The CDR3 nucleotides are TGCAGCGTTGTTACTAGCGGGTTATTCGAGCAGTACTTC.

The CDR3 sequence is CASSEKTRTRMNTGELFF. CDR3 bases: TGTGCCAGCAGCGAAAAAACCCGGACTAGAATGAACACCGGGGAGCTGTTTTTT. The chain is built from TRBV7-9 and TRBJ2-2; TRBD2 matches at 7 bases. The germline V gene encodes CDR1 SEHNR and CDR2 FQNEAQ (reference sequence). V shed 5 bases, J shed 1 base, and the junction held 13 bases outside the gene matches. This CDR3 has 18 residues.

The V gene is TRBV5-1, the J gene TRBJ2-7; weak D call: TRBD1 (5 bases). V was clipped by 5 bases and J by 3 bases, with 15 bases between them. Per the germline V gene, CDR1 is SGHRS and CDR2 is YFSETQ. This CDR3 contains 14 residues. CDR3 residues: CASSFAGFNYEQYF. CDR3 DNA sequence: TGCGCCAGCAGTTTTGCAGGGTTTAACTACGAGCAGTACTTC.

This clone is a singleton in its sample. This chain joins TRBV27 and TRBJ2-7, with TRBD1 matching over 9 bases. Germline V gene sequence: CDR1 MNHEY, CDR2 SMNVEV (reference sequence). V lost 4 bases and J lost 0; bases outside the gene matches: 4. This CDR3 spans 15 amino acids. The CDR3 DNA is TGTGCCAGCAGTTCACCGGGACAGGGCTCCTACGAGCAGTACTTC. Translation gives CASSSPGQGSYEQYF.

This chain joins TRBV19 and TRBJ2-7, with TRBD1 identical over 9 bases. Germline CDR1 reads LNHDA; CDR2 reads SQIVND (reference sequence). With V trimmed by 5 bases and J by 2 bases, 7 bases remained unmatched. This CDR3 contains 15 residues. The CDR3 protein is CASSPGTGLPYEQYF. DNA for the CDR3: TGTGCCAGTAGTCCAGGGACAGGGTTACCCTACGAGCAGTACTTC.

The chain is built from TRBV7-2 and TRBJ2-7; TRBD2 agrees at 8 bases. Germline CDR1 SGHTA, CDR2 FQGNSA. The CDR3 runs 13 residues. V was pared by 2 bases and J by 5 bases, with 2 bases of the junction left unmatched. The CDR3 sequence: CASSLTSGHEQYF. The CDR3 DNA is TGTGCCAGCAGCTTAACTAGCGGACACGAGCAGTACTTC.

The chain uses TRBV7-9 and TRBJ2-7; 9 bases agree with TRBD2. Germline V gene sequence: CDR1 SEHNR, CDR2 FQNEAQ (reference sequence). This CDR3 has 14 amino acids. With 5 bases clipped from V and 5 bases from J, the junction kept 7 bases outside the gene matches. In nucleotides, the CDR3 is TGTGCCAGCAGCCCGGTAGCGGGAGTGAACGAGCAGTACTTC. Translating it yields CASSPVAGVNEQYF.

The gene calls are TRBV13 and TRBJ2-3, with D perhaps given as TRBD1 or TRBD2 (5 bases each). This CDR3 region has 15 residues. Germline V CDR1 and CDR2: PRHDT, FYEKMQ (reference sequence). The V end was cut by 4 bases, the J end by 0 bases, with 11 bases between. The CDR3 protein is CASSWGRTSTDTQYF. The CDR3 region has the DNA TGTGCCAGCAGCTGGGGACGGACTAGCACAGATACGCAGTATTTT.

The chain is built from TRBV29-1 and TRBJ2-1; TRBD2 matches at 7 bases. The CDR3 has 13 amino acids. V trimming: 4 bases; J trimming: 2 bases; junction bases outside the gene matches: 2. The germline gives CDR1 SQVTM, CDR2 ANQGSEA. This chain's CDR3 is CSVVGGTYNEQFF. CDR3 nucleotides: TGCAGCGTTGTGGGAGGGACCTACAATGAGCAGTTCTTC.

The chain combines TRBV4-2 with TRBJ1-5; D may be TRBD1 (5 bases). Germline values: CDR1 LGHNA, CDR2 YNFKEQ. V lost 0 bases and J lost 6, with 18 bases in between. There are 17 residues in the CDR3. CDR3 sequence reads: CASSQEEHEWGVQPQHF. The CDR3 DNA is TGTGCCAGCAGCCAAGAAGAGCACGAGTGGGGGGTTCAGCCCCAGCATTTT.

This clone showed up just once. The chain couples TRBV7-3 to TRBJ2-6, with a tentative D call TRBD1 (5 bases). Germline CDR1 reads SGHTA; CDR2 reads FQGTGA. With 2 bases removed from V and 4 bases from J, the gap between germline ends came to 12 bases. The CDR3 runs to 16 residues. In DNA, the CDR3 is TGTGCCAGCAGCTTAGGTCAGGGAAGAGGGGCCAACGTCCTGACTTTC. Translated, it gives CASSLGQGRGANVLTF.

The V gene is TRBV4-3, the J gene TRBJ2-7, with D tentatively TRBD1 (7 bases). The CDR3 runs to 16 residues. The V and J ends lost 3 bases and 1 base respectively, with 16 bases between them. CDR1 and CDR2 (germline): LGHNA, YSLEER. As DNA, the CDR3 is TGCGCCAGCAGCCAGGGGGGACAGCTCGAATCCTACGAGCAGTACTTC. Its translation: CASSQGGQLESYEQYF.

The V gene is TRBV19, the J gene TRBJ1-5; possibly TRBD1 for D (6 bases). CDR1 is LNHDA, CDR2 SQIVND, per germline (reference sequence). The V end was cut by 4 bases, the J end by 2 bases, with 12 bases between. The CDR3 sequence is 15 residues long. The CDR3 DNA sequence: TGTGCCAGTAGTAAAGAGACAGGACGCAATCAGCCCCAGCATTTT. Its protein product is CASSKETGRNQPQHF.